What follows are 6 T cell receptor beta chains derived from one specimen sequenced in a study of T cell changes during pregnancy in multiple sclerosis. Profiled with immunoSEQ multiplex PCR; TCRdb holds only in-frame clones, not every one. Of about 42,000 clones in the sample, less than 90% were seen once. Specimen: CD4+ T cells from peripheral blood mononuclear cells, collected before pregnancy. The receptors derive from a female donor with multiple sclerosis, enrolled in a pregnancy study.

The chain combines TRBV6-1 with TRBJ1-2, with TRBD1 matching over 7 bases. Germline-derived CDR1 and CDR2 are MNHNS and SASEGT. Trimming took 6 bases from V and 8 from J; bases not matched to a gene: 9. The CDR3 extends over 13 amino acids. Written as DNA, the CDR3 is TGTGCCAGCAGGCCCGGGACAGATTACGGCTACACCTTC. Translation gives CASRPGTDYGYTF.

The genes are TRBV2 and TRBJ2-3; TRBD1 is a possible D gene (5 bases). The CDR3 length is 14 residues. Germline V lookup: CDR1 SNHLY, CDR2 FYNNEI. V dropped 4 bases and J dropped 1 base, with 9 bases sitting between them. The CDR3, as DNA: TGTGCCAGCAGTGTTCAGGGTGGCACAGATACGCAGTATTTT. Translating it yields CASSVQGGTDTQYF.

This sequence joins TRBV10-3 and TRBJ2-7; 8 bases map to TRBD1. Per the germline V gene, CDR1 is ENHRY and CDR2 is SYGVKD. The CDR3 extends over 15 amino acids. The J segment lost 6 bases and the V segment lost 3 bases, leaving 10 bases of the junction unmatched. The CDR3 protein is CAISDGQGFFPEQYF. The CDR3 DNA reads TGTGCCATCAGTGACGGACAGGGCTTTTTCCCCGAGCAGTACTTC.

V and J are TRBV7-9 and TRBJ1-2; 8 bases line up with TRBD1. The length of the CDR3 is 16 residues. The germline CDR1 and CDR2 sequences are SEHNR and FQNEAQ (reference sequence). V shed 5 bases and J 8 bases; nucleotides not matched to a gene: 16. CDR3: CASSLRQGSFSLGYTF. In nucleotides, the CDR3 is TGTGCCAGCAGCCTAAGACAGGGGAGCTTTTCCCTCGGCTACACCTTC.

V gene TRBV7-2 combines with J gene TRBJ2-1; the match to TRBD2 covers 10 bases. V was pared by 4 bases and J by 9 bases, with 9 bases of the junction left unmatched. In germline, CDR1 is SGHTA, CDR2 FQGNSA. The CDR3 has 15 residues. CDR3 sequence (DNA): TGTGCCAGCAGCTCCGTTGGTAGCGGGGGGCTTGAGCAGTTCTTC. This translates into CASSSVGSGGLEQFF.

The CDR3 reads CASSVRQGGYGYTF. DNA for the CDR3: TGTGCCAGTAGTGTGAGACAGGGCGGCTATGGCTACACCTTC. V usage is TRBV19 and J usage is TRBJ1-2; 7 bases are a match to TRBD1. V was clipped by 5 bases and J by 4 bases; unmatched bases: 7. The germline V gene has CDR1 LNHDA and CDR2 SQIVND (reference sequence). The CDR3 contains 14 residues.